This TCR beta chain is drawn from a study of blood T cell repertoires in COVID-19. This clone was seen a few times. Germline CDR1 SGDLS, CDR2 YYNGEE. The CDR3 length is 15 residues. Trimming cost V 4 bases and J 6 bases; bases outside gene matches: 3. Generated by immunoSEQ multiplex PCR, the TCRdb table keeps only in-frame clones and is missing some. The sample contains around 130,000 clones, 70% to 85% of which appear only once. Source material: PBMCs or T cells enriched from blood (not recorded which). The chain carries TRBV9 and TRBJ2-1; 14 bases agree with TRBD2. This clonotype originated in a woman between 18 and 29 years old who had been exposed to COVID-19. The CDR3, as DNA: TGTGCCAGCAGCTCCGGGACTAGCGGGAGCAATGAGCAGTTCTTC. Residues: CASSSGTSGSNEQFF.